This TCR beta chain comes out of a study of blood T cell repertoires in COVID-19. As for the study in general: The study drew acute and convalescent COVID-19 samples from the United States, Italy and Spain. PBMCs, B-cell-depleted T cells, or T cells were the source of the cDNA or gDNA that made up the material.

In assigning cohorts, the study relied on participant-reported clinical history. The V gene end was trimmed by 4 bases and the J gene end by 4 bases; junction bases not matched to a gene: 8. The CDR3 contains 15 residues. Germline-derived CDR1 and CDR2 are SGHVS and FQNEAQ. TCRdb's copy holds only in-frame clones and misses some; the assay was immunoSEQ multiplex PCR. Here the sample spans about 220,000 clones, 80% to 90% being singletons. J is TRBJ2-3 and V is TRBV7-8; 7 nucleotides agree with TRBD2. The sample consisted of PBMCs or T cells enriched from blood (not recorded which). The TCR originated in a young woman in a cohort exposed to, infected with or recovered from COVID-19 (not recorded which). CDR3 residues: CASSSRLAGADTQYF. The DNA for the CDR3 is TGTGCCAGCAGCTCCCGACTAGCCGGGGCAGATACGCAGTATTTT. Drawing the rest from reference TRBV7-8 and TRBJ2-3, the complete variable domain is GAGVSQSPRYKVAKRGQDVALRCDPISGHVSLFWYQQALGQGPEFLTYFQNEAQLDKSGLPSDRFFAERPEGSVSTLKIQRTQQEDSAVYLCASSSRLAGADTQYFGPGTRLTVL.